A selection of T cell receptor beta chains follows, all from one sample in a study of neurological immune-mediated disorders. MiXCR, run by TCRdb on the 5' RACE reads, gives a single entry per CDR3 protein. The table has some 57,000 distinct CDR3 sequences, 3% to 4.5% seen once; the top ten hold roughly 7.1%. The material sequenced was PBMCs. The receptors were gathered from a man in his sixties with multiple sclerosis. Each CDR3 is given with its conserved first and last residue. The D gene is left open where the match is weak. Not all rows give a size; the values are once, few, many and, for expanded clones, a class.

d_call: -; v_call: TRBV6-5; j_call: TRBJ2-5; clone_size: many; cdr3_aa: CASAGTRETQYF; cdr3_nt: TGTGCCAGCGCGGGAACGAGAGAGACCCAGTACTTC
d_call: -; v_call: TRBV5-1; j_call: TRBJ1-2; clone_size: -; cdr3_aa: CASSSGEEVTF; cdr3_nt: TGCGCCAGCAGCTCGGGGGAGGAGGTCACCTTC
d_call: -; v_call: TRBV5-1; j_call: TRBJ1-2; clone_size: many; cdr3_aa: CASSLGAIGADGYTF; cdr3_nt: TGCGCCAGCAGCTTAGGTGCGATCGGGGCGGATGGCTACACCTTC
d_call: TRBD1; v_call: TRBV11-2; j_call: TRBJ2-5; clone_size: many; cdr3_aa: CASSFRDRGQETQYF; cdr3_nt: TGTGCCAGCAGTTTCCGGGACAGGGGGCAAGAGACCCAGTACTTC
d_call: TRBD2; v_call: TRBV7-8; j_call: TRBJ2-2; clone_size: many; cdr3_aa: CASRRASGGKRGTPGELFF; cdr3_nt: TGTGCCAGCAGACGGGCTAGCGGGGGGAAGAGGGGTACTCCCGGGGAGCTGTTTTTT
d_call: TRBD1; v_call: TRBV20-1; j_call: TRBJ1-1; clone_size: many; cdr3_aa: CSVSPSHRQGLAFF; cdr3_nt: TGCAGTGTTTCGCCTAGCCATAGACAGGGTTTGGCTTTCTTT
d_call: -; v_call: TRBV5-5; j_call: TRBJ2-1; clone_size: many; cdr3_aa: CASSLSHINNEQFF; cdr3_nt: TGTGCCAGCAGCTTGAGTCATATAAACAATGAGCAGTTCTTC
d_call: -; v_call: TRBV27; j_call: TRBJ2-7; clone_size: many; cdr3_aa: CASMAQTYEQYF; cdr3_nt: TGTGCCAGCATGGCTCAAACCTACGAGCAGTACTTC
d_call: -; v_call: TRBV20-1; j_call: TRBJ1-6; clone_size: many; cdr3_aa: CSARGGSPEVPLHF; cdr3_nt: TGCAGTGCTAGAGGAGGTAGCCCTGAGGTACCCCTCCACTTT
d_call: -; v_call: TRBV19; j_call: TRBJ2-7; clone_size: many; cdr3_aa: CASSIYFEGSHEQYF; cdr3_nt: TGTGCCAGTAGTATTTACTTCGAGGGTTCCCACGAGCAGTACTTC
d_call: TRBD2; v_call: TRBV7-2; j_call: TRBJ2-7; clone_size: many; cdr3_aa: CASSLDGLGASGSYEQYF; cdr3_nt: TGTGCCAGCAGCTTAGACGGGTTAGGGGCTAGCGGGAGCTACGAGCAGTACTTC
d_call: TRBD1; v_call: TRBV7-2; j_call: TRBJ1-1; clone_size: many; cdr3_aa: CASSGQGNTEAFF; cdr3_nt: TGTGCCAGCAGCGGACAGGGGAACACTGAAGCTTTCTTT
d_call: -; v_call: TRBV3-1; j_call: TRBJ1-2; clone_size: many; cdr3_aa: CASSQEGSGGYTF; cdr3_nt: TGTGCCAGCAGCCAAGAAGGTTCGGGAGGCTACACCTTC
d_call: -; v_call: TRBV6-6; j_call: TRBJ1-5; clone_size: many; cdr3_aa: CASSEGGPNQPQHF; cdr3_nt: TGTGCCAGCAGCGAAGGGGGTCCCAATCAGCCCCAGCATTTT
d_call: TRBD2; v_call: TRBV20-1; j_call: TRBJ2-5; clone_size: many; cdr3_aa: CSASPLLAGVQETQYF; cdr3_nt: TGCAGTGCTAGTCCCCTCCTAGCGGGGGTACAAGAGACCCAGTACTTC
d_call: TRBD2; v_call: TRBV20-1; j_call: TRBJ2-1; clone_size: many; cdr3_aa: CSAPGLAADNEQFF; cdr3_nt: TGCAGTGCCCCGGGACTAGCGGCCGACAATGAGCAGTTCTTC
d_call: TRBD2; v_call: TRBV3-1; j_call: TRBJ2-7; clone_size: -; cdr3_aa: CASNRGASGDSYEQYF; cdr3_nt: TGTGCCAGCAACCGCGGCGCTAGCGGGGATTCCTACGAGCAGTACTTC
d_call: -; v_call: TRBV25-1; j_call: TRBJ1-1; clone_size: many; cdr3_aa: CASSLVMNTEAFF; cdr3_nt: TGTGCCAGCAGTCTGGTGATGAACACTGAAGCTTTCTTT
d_call: TRBD2; v_call: TRBV20-1; j_call: TRBJ2-5; clone_size: many; cdr3_aa: CSATPRAGYQETQYF; cdr3_nt: TGCAGTGCTACTCCTCGAGCGGGATACCAAGAGACCCAGTACTTC
d_call: -; v_call: TRBV5-1; j_call: TRBJ2-1; clone_size: many; cdr3_aa: CASSLDTRTYYNEQFF; cdr3_nt: TGCGCCAGCAGCTTGGATACACGGACTTACTACAATGAGCAGTTCTTC
d_call: -; v_call: TRBV5-1; j_call: TRBJ1-5; clone_size: -; cdr3_aa: CASSPSPGNQPQHF; cdr3_nt: TGCGCCAGCAGCCCAAGCCCAGGGAATCAGCCCCAGCATTTT
d_call: -; v_call: TRBV16; j_call: TRBJ2-1; clone_size: medium-sized; cdr3_aa: CASSPDWGPSYNEQFF; cdr3_nt: TGTGCCAGCAGCCCCGACTGGGGACCTTCCTACAATGAGCAGTTCTTC
d_call: TRBD1; v_call: TRBV7-9; j_call: TRBJ2-1; clone_size: many; cdr3_aa: CASRWTGTENEQFF; cdr3_nt: TGTGCCAGCAGGTGGACCGGGACAGAGAATGAGCAGTTCTTC
d_call: -; v_call: TRBV7-2; j_call: TRBJ2-7; clone_size: many; cdr3_aa: CASSSLGGLGEQYF; cdr3_nt: TGTGCCAGCAGCTCACTTGGGGGCCTAGGGGAGCAGTACTTC
d_call: -; v_call: TRBV7-6; j_call: TRBJ2-4; clone_size: few; cdr3_aa: CASSPFSTMGAKNIQYF; cdr3_nt: TGTGCCAGCAGCCCTTTTTCGACTATGGGAGCCAAAAACATTCAGTACTTC
d_call: TRBD1; v_call: TRBV6-1; j_call: TRBJ2-7; clone_size: many; cdr3_aa: CASRVDDRGISFYEQYF; cdr3_nt: TGTGCCAGCAGGGTAGATGACAGGGGGATCTCCTTCTACGAGCAGTACTTC
d_call: -; v_call: TRBV28; j_call: TRBJ1-3; clone_size: many; cdr3_aa: CATAKNTIYF; cdr3_nt: TGTGCCACCGCCAAGAACACCATATATTTT
d_call: -; v_call: TRBV20-1; j_call: TRBJ2-1; clone_size: many; cdr3_aa: CSAGRQGGYNEQFF; cdr3_nt: TGCAGTGCTGGGAGACAGGGAGGGTACAATGAGCAGTTCTTC
d_call: -; v_call: TRBV20-1; j_call: TRBJ2-3; clone_size: many; cdr3_aa: CSASTPSRWDTQYF; cdr3_nt: TGCAGTGCTAGTACCCCTAGCAGGTGGGATACGCAGTATTTT
d_call: TRBD2; v_call: TRBV14; j_call: TRBJ2-1; clone_size: many; cdr3_aa: CASSQVFSASGRGDEQFF; cdr3_nt: TGTGCCAGCAGCCAAGTCTTCTCGGCCAGCGGGAGAGGAGATGAGCAGTTCTTC
d_call: -; v_call: TRBV20-1; j_call: TRBJ1-2; clone_size: many; cdr3_aa: CSARSRRAQGYTF; cdr3_nt: TGCAGTGCTAGATCCAGGCGAGCGCAGGGCTACACCTTC
d_call: TRBD1; v_call: TRBV19; j_call: TRBJ1-5; clone_size: -; cdr3_aa: CASSGQGGQPQHF; cdr3_nt: TGTGCCAGTAGTGGACAGGGCGGCCAGCCCCAGCATTTT
d_call: -; v_call: TRBV15; j_call: TRBJ2-5; clone_size: many; cdr3_aa: CATSRGTSQETQYF; cdr3_nt: TGTGCCACCAGCAGAGGGACCAGTCAAGAGACCCAGTACTTC
d_call: -; v_call: TRBV14; j_call: TRBJ1-1; clone_size: many; cdr3_aa: CASSPNMNTEAFF; cdr3_nt: TGTGCCAGCAGCCCCAACATGAACACTGAAGCTTTCTTT
d_call: TRBD1; v_call: TRBV5-1; j_call: TRBJ1-2; clone_size: many; cdr3_aa: CASSSGTGRGYTF; cdr3_nt: TGCGCCAGCAGCTCCGGGACAGGGCGTGGCTACACCTTC
d_call: TRBD2; v_call: TRBV5-1; j_call: TRBJ2-1; clone_size: many; cdr3_aa: CASSPGTSMGEQFF; cdr3_nt: TGCGCCAGCAGCCCCGGGACTAGCATGGGTGAGCAGTTCTTC
d_call: TRBD2; v_call: TRBV27; j_call: TRBJ2-2; clone_size: many; cdr3_aa: CASNGLAGRGELFF; cdr3_nt: TGTGCCAGCAACGGACTAGCGGGACGCGGGGAGCTGTTTTTT
d_call: TRBD1; v_call: TRBV9; j_call: TRBJ2-7; clone_size: many; cdr3_aa: CASSAGTGVVSYEQYF; cdr3_nt: TGTGCCAGCAGCGCTGGGACAGGGGTTGTGTCCTACGAGCAGTACTTC
d_call: TRBD2; v_call: TRBV20-1; j_call: TRBJ2-5; clone_size: many; cdr3_aa: CSAPTSGGGRETQYF; cdr3_nt: TGCAGTGCTCCAACTAGCGGGGGAGGTCGAGAGACCCAGTACTTC
d_call: -; v_call: TRBV7-2; j_call: TRBJ2-2; clone_size: -; cdr3_aa: CASSSTPGGLFF; cdr3_nt: TGTGCCAGCAGCTCCACCCCAGGAGGGCTGTTTTTT
d_call: -; v_call: TRBV29-1; j_call: TRBJ1-2; clone_size: many; cdr3_aa: CSVSGAHGYTF; cdr3_nt: TGCAGCGTTTCTGGGGCCCATGGCTACACCTTC
d_call: -; v_call: TRBV7-2; j_call: TRBJ2-5; clone_size: -; cdr3_aa: CASSLTEQETQYF; cdr3_nt: TGTGCCAGCAGCCTGACAGAACAAGAGACCCAGTACTTC
d_call: -; v_call: TRBV24-1; j_call: TRBJ2-1; clone_size: many; cdr3_aa: CATSDPRTDYNEQFF; cdr3_nt: TGTGCCACCAGTGACCCTCGGACCGACTACAATGAGCAGTTCTTC
d_call: -; v_call: TRBV3-1; j_call: TRBJ2-3; clone_size: many; cdr3_aa: CASSLLPPVVGVNTDTQYF; cdr3_nt: TGTGCCAGCAGCTTACTTCCGCCCGTGGTGGGGGTGAACACAGATACGCAGTATTTT
d_call: TRBD2; v_call: TRBV9; j_call: TRBJ2-3; clone_size: many; cdr3_aa: CASSVDGGSDTQYF; cdr3_nt: TGTGCCAGCAGCGTAGACGGGGGGTCAGATACGCAGTATTTT
d_call: -; v_call: TRBV20-1; j_call: TRBJ2-2; clone_size: many; cdr3_aa: CSAPRGGAGGELFF; cdr3_nt: TGCAGTGCACCCCGAGGAGGGGCGGGCGGGGAGCTGTTTTTT
d_call: -; v_call: TRBV20-1; j_call: TRBJ2-1; clone_size: many; cdr3_aa: CSAIEGLAGEQFF; cdr3_nt: TGCAGTGCTATAGAAGGACTGGCCGGGGAGCAGTTCTTC
d_call: -; v_call: TRBV20-1; j_call: TRBJ1-1; clone_size: many; cdr3_aa: CSAGSSGMNTEAFF; cdr3_nt: TGCAGTGCCGGCTCATCCGGTATGAACACTGAAGCTTTCTTT
d_call: -; v_call: TRBV5-1; j_call: TRBJ2-7; clone_size: many; cdr3_aa: CASSQGSSYEQYF; cdr3_nt: TGCGCCAGCAGCCAGGGGAGCTCCTACGAGCAGTACTTC
d_call: TRBD1; v_call: TRBV5-6; j_call: TRBJ1-6; clone_size: many; cdr3_aa: CASSLATGDSPLHF; cdr3_nt: TGTGCCAGCAGCTTGGCCACAGGGGATTCACCCCTCCACTTT
d_call: TRBD1; v_call: TRBV4-1; j_call: TRBJ1-1; clone_size: few; cdr3_aa: CASSRIGTDTEAFF; cdr3_nt: TGCGCCAGCAGCCGCATAGGGACAGACACTGAAGCTTTCTTT
d_call: TRBD1; v_call: TRBV5-1; j_call: TRBJ1-1; clone_size: -; cdr3_aa: CASSPGTGNTEAFF; cdr3_nt: TGCGCCAGCAGCCCAGGGACAGGGAACACTGAAGCTTTCTTT
d_call: -; v_call: TRBV11-2; j_call: TRBJ2-1; clone_size: few; cdr3_aa: CASSLWGLEQFF; cdr3_nt: TGTGCCAGCAGCTTATGGGGGCTTGAGCAGTTCTTC
d_call: -; v_call: TRBV12-3/TRBV12-4; j_call: TRBJ2-1; clone_size: many; cdr3_aa: CASIGGSSYNEQFF; cdr3_nt: TGTGCCAGCATAGGAGGCAGCTCCTACAATGAGCAGTTCTTC
d_call: -; v_call: TRBV7-2; j_call: TRBJ2-7; clone_size: many; cdr3_aa: CASSLGVYSYEQYF; cdr3_nt: TGTGCCAGCAGCTTAGGGGTGTACTCCTACGAGCAGTACTTC